This record concerns one TCR beta chain sequence. The assay was immunoSEQ multiplex PCR, and TCRdb's table has in-frame clones only and misses some. The sample shows about 380,000 clones, about 88% of them seen only once. The data derive from a study of blood T cell repertoires in COVID-19. About the study: From T cells, B-cell-depleted T cells, or PBMCs came the material, which was cDNA or gDNA.

Germline CDR1 reads ENHRY; CDR2 reads SYGVKD. V lost 5 bases, J lost 5 bases, and 5 bases stayed unmatched. CDR3 size: 14 residues. The specimen was PBMCs or T cells enriched from blood (not recorded which). The rearrangement uses TRBV10-3 and TRBJ1-1; 10 bases fit TRBD1. The receptor's source is a woman aged 18-29 years who had recovered from COVID-19. This CDR3 is CAISWDRGETEAFF. CDR3 nucleotides: TGTGCCATCAGTTGGGACAGGGGTGAAACTGAAGCTTTCTTT.